This T cell receptor beta chain was captured by sequencing in a study of OX40 agonist ivuxolimab in advanced cancers. In terms of the full investigation: Ivuxolimab was an agonistic, fully human IgG2 monoclonal antibody directed against OX40 (CD134), a costimulatory receptor. Intravenous ivuxolimab was administered to patients every 2 weeks at six dose levels: 0.01, 0.1, 0.3, 1.5, 3 and 10 mg/kg. Among the 52 dose-escalation patients, some 20 had hepatocellular carcinoma, about 15 melanoma, 9 renal cell carcinoma and 9 head and neck cancer. The dose-escalation cohort was roughly 83% male with a mean age of about 60 years, ranging from roughly 23 to 90. Patients were allowed to have had prior anti-PD-1, anti-PD-L1 or anti-CTLA-4 therapy, and 40% to 45% of the dose-escalation patients had previously received checkpoint inhibitors. Partial responses occurred in three dose-escalation patients: two with cutaneous melanoma and one with hepatocellular carcinoma. The purpose of peripheral TCRbeta sequencing was to test whether ivuxolimab changed TCR sequence diversity and led to clonal T-cell expansion. The paper describes the monotherapy dose-escalation part (N = 52 patients) of the phase I trial of ivuxolimab. Points the paper makes about the study in general: Low levels of normalized T-cell clonal expansion were also seen in some patients who did not respond. At doses of 0.1 to 3.0 mg/kg, clonal expansion of both CD4+ and CD8+ blood T cells was observed from baseline to week 6. The antigen specificity of the clonally expanded peripheral T cells was not determined. On average, CD8+ T cells showed more expanded clones than CD4+ T cells after ivuxolimab. In partial responders in the 0.1-3.0 mg/kg groups, normalized peripheral clonal expansion was found to be among the lowest, especially among CD8+ T cells.

Patients with a history of autoimmune disease or receiving systemic immunosuppression were excluded from the trial. Peripheral blood for TCR sequencing was collected from all dose cohorts at baseline, on cycle 4 day 1, and on cycle 7 day 1. The samples were drawn from a first-in-human, open-label, multicenter phase I dose-escalation trial of ivuxolimab. Adults with locally advanced or metastatic melanoma, renal cell, hepatocellular, or head and neck squamous cell carcinoma were enrolled in the trial. Before TCR sequencing, CD4+ and CD8+ T cells were separately sorted from peripheral blood. Genomic DNA was isolated from the sorted cells so that the TCRbeta CDR3 region could be sequenced. The immunoSEQ Assay was used for sequencing of TCRbeta CDR3 regions. In TCRdb, the immuneACCESS table is reduced to in-frame sequences with V and J assigned. These tables do not hold every clone; where another copy was compared, an unresolved V gene accounts for under half, and the others remain unexplained. The sample contains 40,000 to 55,000 clones, just over 85% of them found a single time. The top ten clonotypes cover roughly 3.3% of the sample.

As regards this clone: No antigen is known for it. No per-base quality is available; no much larger clone lies one base away.

Sequencing used CD4+ or CD8+ T cells sorted from blood, obtained in a trial of the OX40 agonist ivuxolimab. This TCR derives from an adult with an advanced solid tumor such as melanoma, head and neck, liver or kidney cancer.

The CDR3 region reads CASSVLGQGSQPQHF. The nucleotides read TGTGCCAGCTCAGTCCTCGGACAGGGCAGTCAGCCCCAGCATTTT. This sequence uses TRBV18 and TRBJ1-5, with TRBD1 matching 8 junction bases. From its cysteine to its phenylalanine, the CDR3 spans 15 amino acids. The DNA shown is the 45-base CDR3, in frame from base 1. For this chain, trimming is 5 bases at the V end and 6 bases at the J end, and the number of junction bases without a gene match is 9. CDR1 and CDR2 (KGHSH, LQKENI) derive from the germline V gene. When the CDR3 is completed using the reference TRBV18 and TRBJ1-5 genes on either side, the full variable domain is NAGVMQNPRHLVRRRGQEARLRCSPMKGHSHVYWYRQLPEEGLKFMVYLQKENIIDESGMPKERFSAEFPKEGPSILRIQQVVRGDSAAYFCASSVLGQGSQPQHFGDGTRLSIL.